This TCR beta chain emerged from a study of blood T cell repertoires in COVID-19. In the study overall: COVID-19 samples, acute and convalescent, were from the United States, Italy and Spain. Sample material is recorded as cDNA or gDNA derived from T cells, B-cell-depleted T cells, or PBMCs.

The method was immunoSEQ multiplex PCR; TCRdb's version includes in-frame clones alone and lacks a portion of them. The sample has around 200,000 clones, about 80% seen once. The germline V gene has CDR1 SGDLS and CDR2 YYNGEE. The CDR3 totals 16 residues. V dropped 0 bases and J dropped 4 bases, with 14 bases sitting between them. V gene TRBV9 combines with J gene TRBJ1-3; D gene uncertain. The sample consisted of peripheral blood. The sequence was collected from a woman aged 40-49 years with active or convalescent COVID-19. CDR3 residues: CASSVAYSGGGNTIYF. The CDR3 DNA is TGTGCCAGCAGCGTAGCATATAGTGGCGGGGGAAACACCATATATTTT.